This T cell receptor (beta chain) came from a study of CD8 T cells in ankylosing spondylitis. This clonotype was picked up many times. The length of the CDR3 is 18 residues. Germline CDR1 and CDR2: LGHNA and YSLEER. The V end was cut by 0 bases, the J end by 0 bases, with 16 bases between. A single record per CDR3 protein comes from TCRdb applying MiXCR to the 5' RACE reads. The repertoire holds about 240,000 distinct CDR3 sequences, with 8.6% as singletons. The sequenced material came from blood, either unsorted or a sorted T cell fraction (not recorded which). This chain connects TRBV4-3 to TRBJ2-3; D may be TRBD1 (5 bases). This TCR was sampled from a male donor with ankylosing spondylitis or in good health (not recorded which). CDR3 in DNA: TGCGCCAGCAGCCAAGATAATAGTAAGACAGTGAGCACAGATACGCAGTATTTT. Translation: CASSQDNSKTVSTDTQYF.